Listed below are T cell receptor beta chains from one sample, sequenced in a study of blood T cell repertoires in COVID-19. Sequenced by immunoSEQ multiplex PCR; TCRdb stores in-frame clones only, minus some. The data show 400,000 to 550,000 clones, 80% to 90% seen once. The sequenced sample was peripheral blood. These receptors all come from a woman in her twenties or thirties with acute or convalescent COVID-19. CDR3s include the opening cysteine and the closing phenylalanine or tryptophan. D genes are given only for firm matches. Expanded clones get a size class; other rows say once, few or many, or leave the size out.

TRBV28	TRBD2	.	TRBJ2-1	CASSSGLAGDEQFF	TGTGCCAGCAGTTCGGGACTAGCGGGGGATGAGCAGTTCTTC
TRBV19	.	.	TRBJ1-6	CASSIGRQTNSPLHF	TGTGCCAGTAGTATAGGGCGACAGACCAATTCACCCCTCCACTTT
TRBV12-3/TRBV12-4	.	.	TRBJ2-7	CASSLRATNEQYF	TGTGCCAGCAGTTTGCGGGCGACTAACGAGCAGTACTTC
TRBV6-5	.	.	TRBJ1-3	CATLDWQTGNTIYF	TGTGCCACCCTTGATTGGCAGACTGGAAACACCATATATTTT
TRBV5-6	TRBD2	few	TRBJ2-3	CASSVRDYNTQYF	TGTGCCAGCAGCGTCCGGGACTACAATACGCAGTATTTT
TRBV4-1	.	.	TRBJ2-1	CASSDSHNEQFF	TGCGCCAGCAGCGACAGCCACAATGAGCAGTTCTTC
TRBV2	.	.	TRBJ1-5	CASSDRRGNQPQHF	TGTGCCAGCAGTGATCGGAGAGGCAATCAGCCCCAGCATTTT
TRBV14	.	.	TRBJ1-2	CASSQGTTPPDTF	TGTGCCAGCAGCCAAGGGACTACACCCCCTGACACCTTC
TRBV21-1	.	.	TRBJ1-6	CASSKTGQSWGPFNSPLHF	TGTGCCAGCAGCAAAACGGGACAAAGCTGGGGGCCCTTTAATTCACCCCTCCACTTT
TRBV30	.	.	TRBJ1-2	CAWRATVTNYGYTF	TGTGCCTGGAGGGCGACAGTGACTAACTATGGCTACACCTTC
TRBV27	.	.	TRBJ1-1	CASSRTSWTQGINTEAFF	TGTGCCAGCAGCCGGACCTCCTGGACTCAGGGGATCAACACTGAAGCTTTCTTT
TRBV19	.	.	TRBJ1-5	CASSARGNQPQHF	TGTGCCAGTAGTGCCAGGGGCAATCAGCCCCAGCATTTT
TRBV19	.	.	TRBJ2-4	CASSALGGAGPKNIQYF	TGTGCCAGTAGTGCACTGGGGGGGGCAGGACCTAAAAACATTCAGTACTTC
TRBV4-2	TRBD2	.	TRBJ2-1	CASSQTTSGGYSGEQFF	TGTGCCAGCAGCCAAACTACTAGCGGGGGGTATTCGGGTGAGCAGTTCTTC
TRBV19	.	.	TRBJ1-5	CASSIRQTDQPQHF	TGTGCCAGTAGTATCAGACAGACAGATCAGCCCCAGCATTTT
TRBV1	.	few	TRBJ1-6	CTSSQSYQGGSPLHF	TGCACCAGCAGCCAAAGTTACCAGGGTGGGTCACCCCTCCACTTT
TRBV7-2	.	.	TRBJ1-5	CASSSRTGNQPQHF	TGTGCCAGCAGCTCCAGGACAGGCAATCAGCCCCAGCATTTT
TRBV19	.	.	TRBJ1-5	CASSIADYSNQPQHF	TGTGCCAGTAGTATAGCAGACTATAGCAATCAGCCCCAGCATTTT
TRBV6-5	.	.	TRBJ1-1	CASKRQVTLNTEAFF	TGTGCCAGCAAACGACAGGTCACCCTGAACACTGAAGCTTTCTTT
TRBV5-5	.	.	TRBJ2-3	CASSYRGSPTDTQYF	TGTGCCAGCAGCTATAGGGGGTCCCCCACAGATACGCAGTATTTT
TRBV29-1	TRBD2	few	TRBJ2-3	CSVNTGTSITDTQYF	TGCAGCGTCAATACCGGGACTAGTATTACAGATACGCAGTATTTT
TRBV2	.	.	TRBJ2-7	CASSEQGRSYEQYF	TGTGCCAGCAGTGAACAGGGCCGCTCCTACGAGCAGTACTTC
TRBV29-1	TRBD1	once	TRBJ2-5	CSVEGEQGSANQETQYF	TGCAGCGTTGAAGGGGAACAGGGGAGCGCTAACCAAGAGACCCAGTACTTC
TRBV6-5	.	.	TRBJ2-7	CASRFRSSYEQYF	TGTGCCAGCAGGTTTAGGAGCTCCTACGAGCAGTACTTC
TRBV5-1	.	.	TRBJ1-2	CASSLTETNRYGYTF	TGCGCCAGCAGCTTGACCGAGACTAACAGATATGGCTACACCTTC
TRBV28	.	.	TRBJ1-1	CASRLWDSLNTEAFF	TGTGCCAGCAGGTTATGGGACTCCCTGAACACTGAAGCTTTCTTT
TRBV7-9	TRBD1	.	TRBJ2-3	CASTWGQGARDTQYF	TGTGCCAGCACCTGGGGACAGGGGGCAAGAGATACGCAGTATTTT
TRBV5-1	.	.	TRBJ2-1	CASSLLGLSHNEQFF	TGCGCCAGCAGCTTGCTGGGACTGAGTCACAATGAGCAGTTCTTC
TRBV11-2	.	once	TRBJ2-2	CASSVGGPGGELFF	TGTGCCAGCAGCGTCGGGGGGCCGGGCGGGGAGCTGTTTTTT
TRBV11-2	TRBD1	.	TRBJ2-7	CASSLDRGRYEQYF	TGTGCCAGCAGCTTGGACAGGGGGCGTTACGAGCAGTACTTC
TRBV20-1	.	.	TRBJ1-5	CSARAGGAQHF	TGCAGTGCTAGAGCCGGAGGAGCCCAGCATTTT
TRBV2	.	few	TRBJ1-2	CASNREGYGYTF	TGTGCCAGCAACAGGGAGGGGTATGGCTACACCTTC
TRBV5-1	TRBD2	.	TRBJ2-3	CASSLARGGTDTQYF	TGCGCCAGCAGCTTGGCGCGGGGGGGCACAGATACGCAGTATTTT
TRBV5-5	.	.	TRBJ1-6	CASILRQASFFHF	TGTGCCAGCATCCTTCGACAGGCAAGCTTTTTCCACTTT
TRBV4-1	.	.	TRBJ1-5	CASSPDRGYNQPQHF	TGCGCCAGCAGCCCGGACCGGGGTTACAATCAGCCCCAGCATTTT
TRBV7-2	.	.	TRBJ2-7	CASSLGTSIYEQYF	TGTGCCAGCAGCCTCGGGACTTCCATCTACGAGCAGTACTTC
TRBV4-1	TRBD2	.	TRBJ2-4	CASSQDRPGGGLAKNIQYF	TGCGCCAGCAGCCAAGATCGGCCTGGCGGGGGTCTAGCCAAAAACATTCAGTACTTC
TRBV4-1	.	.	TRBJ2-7	CASSQEGRGGLRYF	TGCGCCAGCAGCCAAGAGGGGAGGGGGGGTTTGAGGTACTTC
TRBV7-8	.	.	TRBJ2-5	CASSLGQGQETQYF	TGTGCCAGCAGCTTAGGGCAGGGGCAAGAGACCCAGTACTTC
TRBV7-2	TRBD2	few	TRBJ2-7	CASSYLWRGTYEQYF	TGTGCCAGCAGCTACCTTTGGCGGGGGACCTACGAGCAGTACTTC
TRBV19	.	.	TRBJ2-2	CASLFRGSGELFF	TGTGCCAGCCTATTTCGGGGGAGCGGGGAGCTGTTTTTT
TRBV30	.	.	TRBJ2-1	CARSGTSNSYNEQFF	TGTGCCAGATCCGGGACATCGAACTCCTACAATGAGCAGTTCTTC
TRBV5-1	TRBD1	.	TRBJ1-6	CASSPTLGTAYNSPLHF	TGCGCCAGCAGCCCGACTTTAGGGACAGCCTATAATTCACCCCTCCACTTT